This passage covers 22 T cell receptor beta chains from one sample sequenced in a study of T cell repertoires in cytomegalovirus infection. TCRdb processed the reads anew with MiXCR; each CDR3 protein has one entry. The sample has fewer than 700,000 distinct CDR3 sequences, 20% to 25% seen once. Sequencing was carried out using CD8+ T cells from PBMCs. The receptors were gathered from a human donor in good health (CMV status not recorded). Some clones in this sample may be carry-over from other donors' samples.

This clonotype was recorded many times. The V gene is TRBV7-2, the J gene TRBJ2-1; D perhaps matches TRBD1 (6 bases). The CDR3 length is 15 residues. The germline CDR1 and CDR2 sequences are SGHTA and FQGNSA. Trimming left V 1 base short and J 2 bases short, with 9 bases between. CDR3 residues: CASSLGQVAYNEQFF. The CDR3 region has the DNA TGTGCCAGCAGCTTAGGACAGGTGGCCTACAATGAGCAGTTCTTC.

The sample holds many counts of this clonotype. This chain connects TRBV5-1 to TRBJ1-1; D possibly corresponds to TRBD1 (5 bases). CDR1 and CDR2 (germline): SGHRS, YFSETQ. The CDR3 sequence is 15 residues long. V lost 7 bases and J lost 1, with 17 bases in between. This CDR3 is CASEVSGTGNTEAFF. CDR3 nucleotide sequence: TGCGCCAGCGAAGTCTCCGGGACTGGGAACACTGAAGCTTTCTTT.

The rearrangement uses TRBV7-6 and TRBJ1-1; D is unclear. CDR3 size: 12 residues. Per the germline V gene, CDR1 is SGHVS and CDR2 is FNYEAQ. The V and J ends lost 1 base and 7 bases respectively, with 7 bases between them. The CDR3: CASSLEPHEAFF. Written as DNA, the CDR3 is TGTGCCAGCAGCTTAGAGCCTCATGAAGCTTTCTTT.

The chain recombines TRBV28 with TRBJ2-5, with D perhaps TRBD1 or TRBD2 (5 bases each). CDR3 length: 15 amino acids. Trimming cost V 4 bases and J 2 bases, with 14 bases left between them. Germline V gene sequence: CDR1 MDHEN, CDR2 SYDVKM. CDR3 amino acids: CASSYRDGPQETQYF. The DNA of the CDR3 is TGTGCCAGCAGTTACCGGGACGGACCGCAAGAGACCCAGTACTTC.

This clonotype came up a few times. The V call is TRBV4-1, the J call TRBJ2-1; no definite D call. Per the germline V gene, CDR1 is MGHRA and CDR2 is YSYEKL. This CDR3 region has 16 residues. The V and J ends lost 1 base and 0 bases respectively, with 10 bases between them. CDR3 DNA sequence: TGCGCCAGCAGCCAAGTCGACACCAGCTCCTACAATGAGCAGTTCTTC. This gives the protein CASSQVDTSSYNEQFF.

This clonotype was found many times. V and J are TRBV7-9 and TRBJ1-1; possibly TRBD1 for D (5 bases). Between the trimmed V and J ends, which lost 3 bases and 4 bases, there was a span of 12 bases. Looked up from germline, CDR1 is SEHNR and CDR2 is FQNEAQ (reference sequence). The CDR3 consists of 14 residues. CDR3 residues: CASSFRGAATEAFF. The CDR3 DNA reads TGTGCCAGCAGCTTCCGCGGGGCGGCCACTGAAGCTTTCTTT.

This clonotype was recorded many times. V and J are TRBV7-9 and TRBJ2-7; D perhaps matches TRBD1 (6 bases). Germline values: CDR1 SEHNR, CDR2 FQNEAQ (reference sequence). The CDR3 spans 15 residues. Trimming stripped 7 bases from V and 0 bases from J, with 16 bases between. The CDR3 reads CASIPRTASSYEQYF. In DNA, the CDR3 is TGTGCCAGCATCCCTAGGACAGCAAGCTCCTACGAGCAGTACTTC.

In this sample, this clonotype turned up many times. This chain joins TRBV7-2 and TRBJ2-3, with D tentatively TRBD2 (5 bases). V was clipped by 11 bases and J by 4 bases, with 19 bases between them. In germline, CDR1 is SGHTA, CDR2 FQGNSA. This CDR3 has 14 residues. Here the CDR3 reads CAGGGVVESDTQYF. As DNA, the CDR3 is TGTGCCGGAGGTGGGGTTGTGGAGTCAGATACGCAGTATTTT.

V usage is TRBV25-1 and J usage is TRBJ2-5; 8 nucleotides agree with TRBD1. Losses at the gene ends were 7 bases for V and 4 bases for J; bases not matched to a gene: 8. The CDR3 has 14 amino acids. Germline values: CDR1 MGHDK, CDR2 SYGVNS. As DNA, the CDR3 is TGTGCCAGCATAGGGACAGGAGGAGGAGAGACCCAGTACTTC. Its protein is CASIGTGGGETQYF.

The chain has TRBV19 and TRBJ2-7; D might be TRBD2 (6 bases). The CDR3 consists of 15 residues. V was shortened by 1 base and J by 1 base, with 11 bases between the two germline ends. Germline V CDR1 and CDR2: LNHDA, SQIVND (reference sequence). The CDR3 is CASSIGGGPSYEQYV. CDR3 DNA sequence: TGTGCCAGTAGTATAGGAGGAGGGCCGTCCTACGAGCAGTACGTC.

This chain joins TRBV2 and TRBJ1-2; D gene unclear. CDR1 is SNHLY, CDR2 FYNNEI, per germline. The CDR3 contains 13 residues. Trimming removed 9 bases from V and 2 bases from J, with 13 bases in between. CDR3 coding DNA: TGTGCCAGTCTAACCGCCGACAACTATGGCTACACCTTC. Amino acid sequence: CASLTADNYGYTF.

This chain connects TRBV11-2 to TRBJ2-2; perhaps TRBD1 as D (5 bases). The CDR3 runs 16 residues. V shed 7 bases and J shed 0 bases, with 15 bases lying between them. CDR1 SGHAT and CDR2 FQNNGV come from the germline V gene. The CDR3: CASTRHRRPNTGELFF. CDR3 nucleotides: TGTGCCAGCACCCGCCACAGGAGACCGAACACCGGGGAGCTGTTTTTT.

This clonotype was observed at least ten times. The chain couples TRBV6-5 to TRBJ2-5, with D uncertain. CDR1 MNHEY and CDR2 SVGAGI come from the germline V gene. The V end was cut by 5 bases, the J end by 2 bases, with 15 bases between. The CDR3 runs to 15 residues. The CDR3 coding sequence is TGTGCCAGCAGTCCCCTCGACGGTACACAAGAGACCCAGTACTTC. Its translation is CASSPLDGTQETQYF.

V and J are TRBV10-3 and TRBJ1-2, with D possibly matching TRBD1 (6 bases). Germline CDR1 is ENHRY and CDR2 is SYGVKD. This CDR3 spans 14 amino acids. The ends were cut back, 0 bases at V and 6 bases at J, with 11 bases in the middle. For the CDR3, the DNA is TGTGCCATCAGTGAGTCCACAGGGTTAGATGGCTACACCTTC. This gives the protein CAISESTGLDGYTF.

The sample holds a few counts of this clonotype. The V gene is TRBV28, the J gene TRBJ2-1, with D perhaps TRBD1 or TRBD2 (5 bases each). V gave up 2 bases and J gave up 2 bases, with 16 bases separating them. Per the germline V gene, CDR1 is MDHEN and CDR2 is SYDVKM. There are 17 residues in the CDR3. This CDR3 is CASSLAPKGRPYNEQFF. CDR3 DNA: TGTGCCAGCAGTTTAGCTCCTAAGGGACGACCCTACAATGAGCAGTTCTTC.

As to this clonotype: Since a much larger clone is just one base distant, this may be a read error. V is TRBV12-3 or TRBV12-4 and J is TRBJ1-6; D remains unclear. The CDR3 consists of 17 residues. In nucleotides, the CDR3 is TGTGCCAGCAGTTTCCGGCCGCCTGGCTCCTATAATTCACTCCTCCACTTT. Protein sequence: CASSFRPPGSYNSLLHF.

The rearrangement joins TRBV20-1 to TRBJ1-5, with D possibly TRBD1 on 6 matching bases. V gave up 5 bases and J gave up 9 bases, with 11 bases separating them. Germline CDR1 is DFQATT and CDR2 is SNEGSKA (reference sequence). There are 11 residues in the CDR3. CDR3 protein: CSAGRGAPQHF. CDR3 bases: TGCAGTGCTGGCAGGGGTGCGCCCCAGCATTTT.

The genes are TRBV29-1 and TRBJ2-1; D remains ambiguous. Germline CDR1 SQVTM, CDR2 ANQGSEA. Trimming shortened V by 6 bases and J by 5 bases, and 5 bases separated the two germline ends. This CDR3 has 10 amino acids. The CDR3 is CSVWDNEQFF. In DNA, the CDR3 is TGCAGCGTCTGGGACAATGAGCAGTTCTTC.

This clonotype was picked up many times. The rearrangement uses TRBV28 and TRBJ1-1; 8 positions agree with TRBD1. Per germline, CDR1 MDHEN and CDR2 SYDVKM. CDR3 length: 13 amino acids. Trimming at V came to 6 bases and at J to 8 bases, leaving 8 bases not matched to a gene. CDR3 sequence: CASSRRTGPEAFF. Written as DNA, the CDR3 is TGTGCCAGCAGCCGCCGGACAGGGCCCGAAGCTTTCTTT.

As regards this clonotype: The junction shows a germline mismatch at one end, possibly a read error. The chain employs TRBV10-2 and TRBJ2-7, with D maybe TRBD2 (6 bases). Germline CDR1 WSHSY, CDR2 SAAADI. The CDR3 is made up of 20 amino acids. CDR3 residues: CANSESVPGLGVPFSYEQYF. The CDR3, as DNA: TGCGCCAACAGTGAGTCGGTGCCGGGACTGGGGGTTCCCTTCTCCTACGAGCAGTACTTC.

This clonotype showed up many times. This chain joins TRBV12-3 or TRBV12-4 and TRBJ2-1; tentatively, D is TRBD1 (6 bases). CDR3 length: 14 residues. V dropped 5 bases and J dropped 10 bases, with 18 bases sitting between them. CDR3 DNA sequence: TGTGCCAGCAGTGCCCCCAGGGGACAATTAGAGCAGTTCTTC. Its protein is CASSAPRGQLEQFF.

This clonotype has more than one count but fewer than ten. The chain recombines TRBV28 with TRBJ2-7, with D tentatively TRBD1 (5 bases). The CDR3 has 14 residues. Germline lookup yields CDR1 MDHEN and CDR2 SYDVKM. Trimming cost V 1 base and J 3 bases, with 10 bases left between them. The CDR3 nucleotides read TGTGCCAGCAGTTTATCGGGCAGGGTCTACGAGCAGTACGTC. Protein sequence: CASSLSGRVYEQYV.